This T cell receptor (beta chain) stems from a study of blood T cell repertoires in COVID-19. Study as a whole: Sites across the United States, Italy and Spain contributed samples from acute and convalescent COVID-19. From T cells, B-cell-depleted T cells, or PBMCs came the material, which was cDNA or gDNA.

Original processing methods: Nucleated cell number was recorded as an estimate derived from reference gene primer amplification. Libraries were prepared by immunoSEQ multiplex PCR; TCRdb keeps only in-frame clonotypes and omits some of them. V, J and clone size reflect that table, while D and trimming were determined from the DNA. Among 150,000 to 200,000 clones listed, around three quarters were seen once. CDR3 length equals 15 residues. Trimming cost V 2 bases and J 3 bases, with 11 bases left between them. Looked up from germline, CDR1 is SNHLY and CDR2 is FYNNEI. Input material: peripheral blood. V and J are TRBV2 and TRBJ1-3; TRBD1 might be the D (5 bases). The origin of this receptor is a man between 65 and 85 years old with active or convalescent COVID-19. DNA of the CDR3: TGTGCCAGCAGTGAAAGGGGAGGAGGTGGAAACACCATATATTTT. As protein: CASSERGGGGNTIYF.